These 21 T cell receptor beta chains share one sample of origin, sequenced in a study of shared clonotypes between healthy human individuals. Sequenced by immunoSEQ multiplex PCR; TCRdb stores in-frame clones only, minus some. The table lists about 2 million clones, about 95% of them singletons. Terminally differentiated effector memory CD45RA+ cells were left out of the naive CD8 fraction, which was CD45RO-negative and positively selected for CCR7. Input material: naive CD8+ T cells sorted from blood. These receptors all come from a man aged 18 to 35 in good health.

The V gene is TRBV11-2, the J gene TRBJ2-7; D is ambiguous. CDR1 and CDR2 from the germline V gene are SGHAT and FQNNGV. V lost 5 bases and J 6 bases, leaving 14 bases between the germline ends. CDR3 length: 13 amino acids. This CDR3 reads CASSGPIWGEQYF. DNA of the CDR3: TGTGCCAGCAGCGGACCCATTTGGGGCGAGCAGTACTTC. The whole variable domain, remainder taken from reference TRBV11-2 and TRBJ2-7, is EAGVAQSPRYKIIEKRQSVAFWCNPISGHATLYWYQQILGQGPKLLIQFQNNGVVDDSQLPKDRFSAERLKGVDSTLKIQPAKLEDSAVYLCASSGPIWGEQYFGPGTRLTVT.

This chain uses TRBV4-3 with TRBJ1-2; 12 bases agree with TRBD1. The CDR3 is made up of 15 amino acids. Trimming cost V 2 bases and J 8 bases; bases outside gene matches: 6. Germline CDR1 and CDR2: LGHNA and YSLEER. The chain's CDR3 is CASSQLGQGAVGYTF. DNA for the CDR3: TGCGCCAGCAGCCAACTGGGACAGGGGGCGGTCGGCTACACCTTC.

This clone was counted once. The CDR3 protein is CASSSGQGGSYEQYF. CDR3 bases: TGTGCCAGTAGTAGTGGACAGGGCGGGTCCTACGAGCAGTACTTC. The gene calls are TRBV19 and TRBJ2-7, with 8 bases identical to TRBD1. The CDR3 extends over 15 amino acids. Germline trimming cut 4 bases from V and 1 base from J; bases unmatched to any gene: 6. CDR1 LNHDA and CDR2 SQIVND come from the germline V gene (reference sequence).

The chain employs TRBV7-9 and TRBJ2-7; TRBD1 matches 10 bases. Germline V gene sequence: CDR1 SEHNR, CDR2 FQNEAQ (reference sequence). CDR3 size: 17 residues. V lost 5 bases and J lost 4; bases outside the gene matches: 14. The CDR3 spells CASSTSLATDRGYEQYF. The CDR3 bases are TGTGCCAGCAGCACTAGCCTGGCTACGGACAGGGGGTACGAGCAGTACTTC.

As DNA, the CDR3 is TGTGCCAGCAGCCGACAGAGCAATCAGCCCCAGCATTTT. It is translated as CASSRQSNQPQHF. The V and J genes are TRBV7-9 and TRBJ1-5, with a possible D match to TRBD1 (5 bases). The germline gives CDR1 SEHNR, CDR2 FQNEAQ (reference sequence). Trimming removed 5 bases from V and 1 base from J, with 6 bases in between. This CDR3 is 13 amino acids long.

This chain connects TRBV2 to TRBJ1-3; D is unclear. Trimming left V 2 bases short and J 0 bases short, with 8 bases between. The germline gives CDR1 SNHLY, CDR2 FYNNEI. CDR3 length: 15 residues. The CDR3, as DNA: TGTGCCAGCAGTGAAAACCCGATCTCTGGAAACACCATATATTTT. Protein product: CASSENPISGNTIYF.

V usage is TRBV6-1 and J usage is TRBJ2-7; no definite D call. V was shortened by 4 bases and J by 3 bases, with 13 bases between the two germline ends. Looked up from germline, CDR1 is MNHNS and CDR2 is SASEGT. CDR3 length: 14 amino acids. Here the CDR3 DNA reads TGTGCCAGCAGTGGACCGGCGATTGACTACGAGCAGTACTTC. Residues: CASSGPAIDYEQYF.

The chain combines TRBV6-6 with TRBJ2-1; D unclear. V shed 6 bases and J shed 6 bases, with 6 bases lying between them. In germline, CDR1 is MNHNY, CDR2 SVGAGI (reference sequence). The CDR3 runs to 11 residues. For the CDR3, the DNA is TGTGCCAGCAGCGAAGTCAATGAGCAGTTCTTC. This encodes CASSEVNEQFF.

As DNA, the CDR3 is TGTGCCAGCAGTGAAGCATTTAGCGGGGCTCAGTTCTTC. It is translated as CASSEAFSGAQFF. This chain links TRBV2 with TRBJ2-1; 8 nucleotides align to TRBD2. Trimming removed 0 bases from V and 13 bases from J; junction bases left unmatched: 5. From germline, CDR1 is SNHLY and CDR2 FYNNEI. This CDR3 is 13 amino acids long.

The rearrangement links TRBV10-1 to TRBJ1-1, with 7 bases fitting TRBD1. The J segment lost 5 bases and the V segment lost 7 bases, leaving 13 bases of the junction unmatched. CDR3 length: 15 amino acids. CDR1 and CDR2 from the germline V gene are WNHNN and SYGVQD (reference sequence). CDR3 region: CASKIPTGKRTEAFF. The CDR3 region has the DNA TGCGCCAGCAAAATCCCGACAGGGAAAAGAACTGAAGCTTTCTTT.

This clone came up once. The chain links TRBV7-9 to TRBJ1-2; the D is unclear. CDR1 SEHNR and CDR2 FQNEAQ come from the germline V gene (reference sequence). The CDR3 length is 13 residues. V gave up 1 base and J gave up 6 bases, with 9 bases separating them. The CDR3: CASSLGVVDGYTF. The CDR3 nucleotides read TGTGCCAGCAGCTTAGGGGTCGTGGATGGCTACACCTTC. Variable domain in full (rest from reference TRBV7-9 and TRBJ1-2): DTGVSQNPRHKITKRGQNVTFRCDPISEHNRLYWYRQTLGQGPEFLTYFQNEAQLEKSRLLSDRFSAERPKGSFSTLEIQRTEQGDSAMYLCASSLGVVDGYTFGSGTRLTVV.

The chain recombines TRBV7-2 with TRBJ2-1, with D uncertain. CDR1 is SGHTA, CDR2 FQGNSA, per germline. The CDR3 covers 15 residues. Trimming removed 3 bases at V and 6 bases at J, with 15 bases between. The CDR3 spells CASSFSVLDSNEQFF. The CDR3 DNA follows: TGTGCCAGCAGCTTTTCGGTCCTAGACTCCAATGAGCAGTTCTTC. Full variable domain (missing parts from reference TRBV7-2 and TRBJ2-1): GAGVSQSPSNKVTEKGKDVELRCDPISGHTALYWYRQSLGQGLEFLIYFQGNSAPDKSGLPSDRFSAERTGGSVSTLTIQRTQQEDSAVYLCASSFSVLDSNEQFFGPGTRLTVL.

As for this clone: Other DNA sequences in the sample encode the same CDR3. The chain joins TRBV27 to TRBJ1-5; 7 nucleotides match TRBD1. The V segment lost 6 bases and the J segment 5 bases; nucleotides outside the gene matches: 4. Germline V CDR1 and CDR2: MNHEY, SMNVEV (reference sequence). The CDR3 runs 13 residues. The CDR3, as DNA: TGTGCCAGCAGCCCTGACAGGGATCAGCCCCAGCATTTT. It specifies CASSPDRDQPQHF.

The chain joins TRBV18 to TRBJ2-1; D perhaps matches TRBD1 (5 bases). The ends were cut back, 0 bases at V and 1 base at J, with 10 bases in the middle. From germline, CDR1 is KGHSH and CDR2 LQKENI. This CDR3 has 16 residues. The CDR3 sequence: CASSPPSGLSYNEQFF. The CDR3 region has the DNA TGTGCCAGCTCACCACCATCAGGGTTGTCCTACAATGAGCAGTTCTTC.

To note about this clone: Other DNA sequences in the sample encode the same CDR3. This chain uses TRBV27 with TRBJ2-7, with 7 bases identical to TRBD1. The CDR3 contains 14 residues. The ends lost 8 bases at V and 0 bases at J; junction bases unmatched: 7. Looked up from germline, CDR1 is MNHEY and CDR2 is SMNVEV (reference sequence). CDR3 nucleotide sequence: TGTGCCAGCTCGGGACAGAGCCTCTCCTACGAGCAGTACTTC. Its protein product is CASSGQSLSYEQYF.

The rearrangement uses TRBV7-2 and TRBJ2-2, with D maybe TRBD1 (5 bases). Trimming cost V 5 bases and J 7 bases, with 14 bases left between them. Germline V gene lookup returns CDR1 SGHTA and CDR2 FQGNSA. This CDR3 contains 14 residues. This CDR3 is CASSTYGAVGELFF. The CDR3 region has the DNA TGTGCCAGCAGCACCTATGGGGCGGTCGGGGAGCTGTTTTTT.

Regarding this clone: Other DNA sequences in the same sample also yield this CDR3. The CDR3 nucleotides are TGTGCCAGCAGCCCGGGACAGAACACCGGGGAGCTGTTTTTT. It translates to CASSPGQNTGELFF. This sequence joins TRBV6-5 and TRBJ2-2; TRBD1 is a possible D gene (6 bases). There are 14 residues in the CDR3. Looked up from germline, CDR1 is MNHEY and CDR2 is SVGAGI. Trimming shortened V by 6 bases and J by 1 base, and 9 bases separated the two germline ends.

Comment on this clone: Other DNA sequences in this sample translate to the same CDR3. This rearrangement joins TRBV4-3 to TRBJ1-1, with unresolved D. The CDR3 spans 13 residues. Trimming cost V 3 bases and J 5 bases, with 10 bases left between them. Per the germline V gene, CDR1 is LGHNA and CDR2 is YSLEER. The CDR3 reads CASSQTGSTEAFF. The CDR3 nucleotides are TGCGCCAGCAGCCAGACGGGGAGTACTGAAGCTTTCTTT.

The chain employs TRBV28 and TRBJ1-4; tentatively, D is TRBD1 (6 bases). There are 14 residues in the CDR3. CDR1 and CDR2 from the germline V gene are MDHEN and SYDVKM. V was clipped by 3 bases and J by 12 bases, with 17 bases between them. In nucleotides, the CDR3 is TGTGCCAGCAGTTTTGCAGGGGCTCCCCAAGAACTGTTTTTT. Residues: CASSFAGAPQELFF.

The CDR3 DNA reads TGTGCCAGCAGCAAGGGACAGGGGGTAAACTTC. Translation gives CASSKGQGVNF. V and J are TRBV21-1 and TRBJ2-7; the table calls TRBD1, which could not be checked here. TRBV21-1 corresponds to a pseudogene. CDR3 length: 11 amino acids.

The genes are TRBV6-1 and TRBJ2-1, with TRBD2 matching 9 bases. V lost 2 bases to trimming and J lost 7 bases; unmatched junction nucleotides: 12. CDR1 and CDR2 from the germline V gene are MNHNS and SASEGT. This CDR3 contains 17 residues. The CDR3 DNA follows: TGTGCCAGCAGTGAAAAAGCGGCGGGAGGGCCTAGAAATGAGCAGTTCTTC. Translation: CASSEKAAGGPRNEQFF.